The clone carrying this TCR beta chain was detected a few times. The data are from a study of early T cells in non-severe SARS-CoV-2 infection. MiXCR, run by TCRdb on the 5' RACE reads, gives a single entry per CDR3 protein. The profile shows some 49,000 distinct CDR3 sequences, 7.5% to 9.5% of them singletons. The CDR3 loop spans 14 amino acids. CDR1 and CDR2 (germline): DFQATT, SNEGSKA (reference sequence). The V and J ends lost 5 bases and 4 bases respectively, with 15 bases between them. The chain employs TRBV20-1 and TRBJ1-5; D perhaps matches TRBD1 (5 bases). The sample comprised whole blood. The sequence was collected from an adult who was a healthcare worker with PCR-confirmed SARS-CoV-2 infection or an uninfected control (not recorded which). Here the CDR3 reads CSAGRGTANQPQHF. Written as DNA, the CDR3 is TGCAGTGCTGGGCGGGGGACGGCGAATCAGCCCCAGCATTTT.